This entry describes one TCR beta chain. A read error may explain this, as a much larger clone is one base away. The entry originates in a study of T-cell reconstitution after alpha-beta-depleted transplantation in children. The CDR3 extends over 18 amino acids. Trimming removed 4 bases at V and 3 bases at J, with 22 bases between. Germline V gives CDR1 SGHAT, CDR2 FQNNGV. Unique molecular identifiers were incorporated when the TCRbeta library was constructed. TCRdb re-derived calls from the PCR reads in MiXCR, one entry per CDR3 protein. Among 210,000 or so distinct CDR3 sequences listed, under 13% were seen once.

This chain uses TRBV11-2 with TRBJ2-1; the D gene is possibly TRBD2 (6 bases). This clonotype was sampled from a child younger than two with acute myeloid leukemia, due to receive a stem cell transplant. The input for sequencing was PBMCs, taken before TCRalphabeta/CD19-depleted stem cell transplant. CDR3 DNA: TGTGCCAGCAGCTGGCCCGGACCGGAGCGGGCGATCTACAATGAGCAGTTCTTC. Protein: CASSWPGPERAIYNEQFF.